This paragraph reports one T cell receptor (beta chain). The antigen it recognizes is unknown. Base quality data are lacking; no much larger clone is found one base away. The cohort comprised under 700 healthy bone marrow donors. At the time of sampling, every cohort member was nominally healthy, though immune exposures that went unrecorded were likely present. The donor was CMV seronegative and belonged to the group of roughly 330 seronegative cohort members. Every donor gave a peripheral blood sample, and the peripheral blood mononuclear cells from that sample were used for TCR beta sequencing. Genomic DNA was extracted from the blood cell samples with the Qiagen DNeasy Blood Extraction Kit. The germline V gene (reference sequence) gives CDR1 as SEHNR and CDR2 as FQNEAQ. The CDR3 has 13 amino acids, counting the end cysteine and phenylalanine. The entry retains the CDR3 DNA only, 39 bases that are in frame from base 1. Cut back by 3 bases and 7 bases, the V and J ends lie 12 bases apart.

This entry comes from a study of cytomegalovirus exposure and HLA in healthy donors (dated by TCRdb to 2016 to 2017). With respect to the entire study: In an earlier analysis of 587 of the donors, 250 to 350 Gb of sequence data and roughly 100 million unique TCR beta sequences from about 179 million T cells were reported. To study patterns of TCR occurrence, a later analysis re-analyzed previously published TCR beta repertoires from around 660 donors and added high-resolution HLA genotyping. In the later analysis, no new phenotypic data were used to find candidate immune exposures; instead, reliance was placed on TCR beta sequences and their occurrence across donors. An early release covering about 600 HLA-typed donors comprised approximately 290 gigabases of sequencing data and 65 million to 100 million unique TCR sequences. In a later genetic analysis, genome-wide SNP genotypes for about three fifths of the roughly 670 donors were used, and that subset was treated as a discovery cohort. The study profiled the T cell repertoires of more than 500 subjects by immunosequencing and related them to cytomegalovirus serostatus. Donor age, sex, ethnicity and CMV serostatus were compiled alongside the repertoire data. Typing coverage differed by locus: A, B, C, DRB1 and DQB1 were typed in roughly 620-630 donors, DQA1 in about 550, DPA1 in 600 to 610, and DPB1 in approximately 450. Among a few hundred genotyped donors of the cohort, an average of about 240,000 unique TCR beta nucleotide sequences were sequenced per donor, around 20% of them non-productive. The genetic ancestry cluster associated with self-reported Caucasian donors included 80% to 90% of the roughly 400 genotyped donors. A separate validation cohort of 100 to 150 different subjects was used in addition to the 666-subject first cohort. Several DR-DQ haplotypes were treated as single units for association and clustering because of strong linkage in the cohort. The study aimed to test whether signatures of past pathogen exposure could be identified by cataloging public T cell receptors. Both class I and class II loci were covered by HLA typing, at four-digit resolution. All discovery cohort repertoires had been generated using a single sequencing platform. High-throughput TCR immunosequencing, statistical association of individual TCRs with disease status, and machine learning were combined to predict cytomegalovirus infection status. An earlier analysis of some 600 of the donors applied high-throughput TCR beta sequencing to assess whether each TCR beta V gene segment acted as functional or pseudogenic. Points the paper makes about the study in general: Most TCR sequences were seen in very few donors, while some public TCRs were found in many individuals. A further reported finding was that TCR beta sequences accurately predicted the HLA-A and HLA-B alleles for most subjects in the first cohort. An earlier analysis of approximately 590 of the donors showed that most TCR beta V segments appeared in productive rearrangements either about 87% or about 30% of the time, which broadly matched IMGT annotations. Some IMGT-functional V segments, including TRBV6-2 and TRBV6-3, could not be told apart with the 87-base-pair reads, so those segments were excluded. In both the original and validation cohorts, the classifier was reported to diagnose cytomegalovirus status with high specificity and sensitivity. In vitro tests confirmed that a few of the cytomegalovirus-associated TCR beta chains recognize cytomegalovirus antigens. Assigning TCR associations to individual alleles was difficult when HLA alleles, especially DR and DQ, strongly co-occurred. In the study, roughly 160 TCR beta chains were listed as associated with cytomegalovirus. Because some donors lacked HLA typing at each locus, the association tests relied only on the typed subset. According to the authors, the approach could potentially be generalized to other disease states and immunological phenotypes. A later analysis found that HLA-associated TCR beta chains were more clonally expanded and had lower generation probabilities than equally common non-associated chains. A cluster of highly shared sequence variants was judged likely to be a technical artifact of the sequencing pipeline. Only TCR beta chains were sequenced in this cohort, and the absence of alpha or paired-chain data limited detectable features. In a later analysis, the rate of TCR association differed among HLA loci, with DRB1 alleles having the most associated TCRs and HLA-C alleles having the fewest. Compared with the roughly 710-donor mean, donors in an Asian-associated ancestry cluster had fewer N-insertions in productive TCRs, according to a later genetic analysis. Linkage disequilibrium might explain the correlated functional status among segregating V segments, but an unknown experimental factor could not be ruled out. Sequencing depth was assumed to be roughly uniform across donors in the presence/absence analyses, though that assumption may not hold. At a false discovery rate of 0.05, a later analysis linked roughly 17,000 TCR beta sequences to specific HLA alleles. Immune exposure information for the cohort was limited to CMV serostatus. According to a later analysis, parvovirus B19, influenza, CMV and Epstein-Barr virus appeared linked to several top co-occurrence clusters. V-gene and J-gene trimming of TCR beta chains was associated with a missense DCLRE1C variant in a later genetic analysis, and the association was replicated in an independent cohort. The earlier analysis of around 600 of the donors excluded roughly 17 rarely observed V segments, including chromosome 9 orphons, because counts were too low. According to a later analysis, most CMV-associated TCR beta chains appeared to be HLA-restricted, and the HLA associations seemed to be driven largely by CMV exposure.

The library was generated by the immunoSEQ multiplex PCR assay. For the multiplex PCR, a mixture combining 60 forward primers for TCR Vbeta segments and 13 reverse primers for TCR Jbeta segments was used. A multiplex PCR assay on genomic DNA amplified the CDR3 region of rearranged TCR beta genes. The amplified TCR beta libraries were sequenced on the Illumina HiSeq System as 87-base-pair reads. From the authors' description of their analysis: A later analysis tallied roughly 80 million unique TCR beta chains across the 600 to 700 repertoires, and around 12 million of those chains were shared by two or more donors. Raw reads were error-corrected and collapsed into unique sequences by a nearest-neighbor algorithm in which closely related sequences were merged to remove PCR and sequencing errors. V, D and J gene segments were assigned by aligning CDR3 sequences to IMGT reference sequences. Each retained sequence needed at least a six-nucleotide match to both a V gene segment and a J gene segment. A rearrangement counted as productive if the CDR3 had no stop codons and remained in frame with V and J, and every other rearrangement counted as non-productive. CDR3 was defined by IMGT convention, running from the second conserved V-encoded cysteine to the conserved J-encoded phenylalanine. The earlier analysis of roughly 590 of the donors excluded any sequence lacking an unambiguous match to a single V gene segment. An earlier analysis of over 450 of the donors classified V segments as functional when productive rearrangements were above 56.7% and as segregating when the standard deviation between donors was above 5%. To diagnose cytomegalovirus status from the catalog of TCR beta chain sequences, a statistical classification framework was built. In a later analysis, V and J genes were assigned by comparing TCR nucleotide sequences against IMGT/GENE-DB human TR gene sequences. Using the TCRdist pipeline, a later analysis assigned CDR3 sequences along with most-parsimonious VDJ recombination scenarios. In a later analysis, each TCR beta chain was defined by its CDR3 amino acid sequence together with its V-gene family, and reads lacking a unique V-gene family were excluded. A later analysis removed 592 highly shared, low-generation-probability nucleotide sequences to deal with suspected cross-contamination and a sequencing artifact. A later analysis calculated a clonal expansion index for each public chain from normalized within-repertoire ranks of inferred template counts. Generation probabilities in a later analysis came from a VDJ recombination model fitted to out-of-frame rearrangements, and those results were checked against IGoR. In a later analysis, hypergeometric tests were used to score TCR-TCR, TCR-HLA and TCR-CMV co-occurrence, with a repertoire-size bias correction applied to TCR pairs. In a later analysis, false discovery rates were estimated by permuting HLA or CMV assignments 20 times. In a later analysis, co-occurring TCRs were grouped using DBSCAN, and TCRdist sequence similarity was added for clustering within HLA-allele-positive subsets. Repertoires with fewer than 30,000 or more than 120,000 public chains, plus five repertoires with anomalous nucleotide sharing, were excluded from co-occurrence clustering. Entries here come from immuneACCESS through TCRdb and include only in-frame sequences with V and J called. Some clones fail to appear in such tables; in the studies checked, an unresolved V gene covers under half of the shortfall, and the cause of the remainder is unknown. V, J and clone size were drawn from that table, and D and trimming were deduced from the DNA. For this sample the table gives 84,000 or so clones, of which 84% were detected only once. The top ten constitute roughly 2.3% of the sample.

Rearrangement joined TRBV7-9 to TRBJ1-1; possibly the D gene is TRBD1, per 5 matching bases. The sequencing input was PBMCs. The clonotype originates from a woman in her fifties or sixties in good health and CMV-seronegative. DNA sequence: TGTGCCAGCAGCTTTCAGGGTGGCGTTGAAGCTTTCTTT. This yields the protein CASSFQGGVEAFF.